Listed below are T cell receptor beta chains from one sample, sequenced in a study of cytomegalovirus exposure and HLA in healthy donors. Measured with immunoSEQ multiplex PCR; TCRdb has only the in-frame clones, and not every one. The table has about 130,000 clones, 72% seen once. Sequencing input: PBMCs. These receptors came from a man aged 25 to 45 in good health and CMV-seronegative. CDR3s include the opening cysteine and the closing phenylalanine or tryptophan. Fields, in order: J gene, clone size, V gene, D gene, CDR3 protein, CDR3 DNA. The D gene is left open where the match is weak. Some rows mark clone size as missing; the rest say once, few, many or name a class of expanded clone.

J: TRBJ2-1
size: once
V: TRBV19
D: NA
CDR3: CASSMSYNEQFF
DNA: TGTGCCAGTAGTATGAGTTACAATGAGCAGTTCTTC

J: TRBJ1-1
size: once
V: TRBV18
D: NA
CDR3: CASSPQSGFTEAFF
DNA: TGTGCCAGCTCCCCTCAATCAGGGTTCACTGAAGCTTTCTTT

J: TRBJ2-7
size: NA
V: TRBV5-1
D: NA
CDR3: CASSLAGTTYEQYF
DNA: TGCGCCAGCAGCTTGGCCGGGACAACCTACGAGCAGTACTTC

J: TRBJ2-1
size: NA
V: TRBV7-2
D: TRBD2
CDR3: CASSPKLTGLAGYNEQFF
DNA: TGTGCCAGCAGTCCTAAGCTAACGGGACTAGCGGGATACAATGAGCAGTTCTTC

J: TRBJ1-2
size: NA
V: TRBV6-5
D: NA
CDR3: CAASTREKGYTF
DNA: TGTGCCGCCAGTACCAGGGAAAAAGGCTACACCTTC

J: TRBJ1-2
size: few
V: TRBV7-2
D: TRBD1
CDR3: CASSQTTGGYYTF
DNA: TGTGCCAGCAGCCAGACGACAGGGGGTTACTACACCTTC

J: TRBJ2-7
size: NA
V: TRBV30
D: TRBD1
CDR3: CAWRPGQVFEQYF
DNA: TGTGCCTGGAGACCGGGACAGGTCTTCGAGCAGTACTTC

J: TRBJ2-3
size: NA
V: TRBV13
D: NA
CDR3: CASSLAADTQYF
DNA: TGTGCCAGCAGCTTAGCCGCAGATACGCAGTATTTT

J: TRBJ2-1
size: NA
V: TRBV28
D: TRBD2
CDR3: CASSRFLAGGGNEQFF
DNA: TGTGCCAGCAGTCGTTTTTTAGCGGGGGGCGGCAATGAGCAGTTCTTC

J: TRBJ1-5
size: NA
V: TRBV6-5
D: NA
CDR3: CATSQEYQPQHF
DNA: TGTGCCACCTCACAGGAGTATCAGCCCCAGCATTTT

J: TRBJ2-2
size: NA
V: TRBV25-1
D: TRBD1
CDR3: CASRDRGDTGELFF
DNA: TGTGCCAGCAGAGACAGGGGTGACACCGGGGAGCTGTTTTTT

J: TRBJ1-4
size: NA
V: TRBV5-1
D: TRBD1
CDR3: CASSRDRGNEKLFF
DNA: TGCGCCAGCAGCCGGGACAGGGGAAATGAAAAACTGTTTTTT

J: TRBJ2-1
size: NA
V: TRBV18
D: NA
CDR3: CASSLNSIYVSYNEQFF
DNA: TGTGCCAGCTCACTGAACAGCATCTACGTGTCCTACAATGAGCAGTTCTTC

J: TRBJ1-3
size: NA
V: TRBV10-3
D: NA
CDR3: CATTGSGNTIYF
DNA: TGTGCCACCACAGGATCTGGAAACACCATATATTTT

J: TRBJ1-1
size: few
V: TRBV28
D: NA
CDR3: CASSFGEQGVITEAFF
DNA: TGTGCCAGCAGTTTCGGTGAACAGGGAGTTATTACTGAAGCTTTCTTT

J: TRBJ1-6
size: NA
V: TRBV6-5
D: TRBD1
CDR3: CASTAGQGYNSPLHF
DNA: TGTGCCAGCACCGCGGGACAGGGTTATAATTCACCCCTCCACTTT

J: TRBJ1-6
size: few
V: TRBV6-6
D: NA
CDR3: CASSPQAYNSPLHF
DNA: TGTGCCAGCAGTCCACAGGCTTATAATTCACCCCTCCACTTT

J: TRBJ2-2
size: NA
V: TRBV15
D: NA
CDR3: CATSLSGETGELFF
DNA: TGTGCCACCAGTTTGAGCGGCGAGACCGGGGAGCTGTTTTTT

J: TRBJ1-3
size: NA
V: TRBV9
D: TRBD1
CDR3: CASSATGGTGNTIYF
DNA: TGTGCCAGCAGCGCGACAGGGGGGACTGGAAACACCATATATTTT

J: TRBJ1-2
size: NA
V: TRBV28
D: TRBD1
CDR3: CASGTGEILDYGYTF
DNA: TGTGCTTCCGGGACAGGGGAGATTCTGGACTATGGCTACACCTTC

J: TRBJ2-3
size: few
V: TRBV6-1
D: TRBD2
CDR3: CASSDLGGGPVDTQYF
DNA: TGTGCCAGCAGTGATCTCGGCGGGGGGCCGGTGGATACGCAGTATTTT